The rows below give T cell receptor beta chains drawn from one sample of a study of blood T cell repertoires in COVID-19. Repertoires were generated with immunoSEQ multiplex PCR, while TCRdb's copy carries only in-frame clones and drops some. The table has 70,000 to 85,000 clones, roughly four fifths seen once. Sequencing input: peripheral blood. The receptors derive from a human donor in a cohort sampled during active COVID-19. CDR3s include the opening cysteine and the closing phenylalanine or tryptophan. D genes are given only for firm matches. The size field is filled for only some rows; it gives once, few, many or a size class.

D: NA; J: TRBJ1-2; size: NA; V: TRBV5-4; DNA: TGTGCCAGCAGCTTGCGGGCAGGGGCTAACTATGGCTACACCTTC; CDR3: CASSLRAGANYGYTF
D: TRBD2; J: TRBJ2-7; size: NA; V: TRBV27; DNA: TGTGCCAGCAGTACCTCAGGGAGGGGCCTCTCCTACGAGCAGTACTTC; CDR3: CASSTSGRGLSYEQYF
D: NA; J: TRBJ2-2; size: NA; V: TRBV7-6; DNA: TGTGCCAGCAGCTTAGTGGACTATCAAACCGGGGAGCTGTTTTTT; CDR3: CASSLVDYQTGELFF
D: NA; J: TRBJ1-1; size: NA; V: TRBV9; DNA: TGTGCCAGCAGAAGTGAAGGGGGCACTGAAGCTTTCTTT; CDR3: CASRSEGGTEAFF
D: TRBD1; J: TRBJ1-3; size: NA; V: TRBV28; DNA: TGTGCCAGCAGTCCAGCAGGGGGCTCCGGAAACACCATATATTTT; CDR3: CASSPAGGSGNTIYF
D: TRBD1; J: TRBJ2-7; size: NA; V: TRBV7-9; DNA: TGTGCCAGCAGCTTAAGCGGCCAGGGGGCTTACGAGCAGTACTTC; CDR3: CASSLSGQGAYEQYF
D: TRBD2; J: TRBJ2-1; size: few; V: TRBV7-8; DNA: TGTGCCAGCTCCGGGGGGGGCGGACGGATGGATGAGCAGTTCTTC; CDR3: CASSGGGGRMDEQFF
D: NA; J: TRBJ2-7; size: NA; V: TRBV3-1/TRBV3-2; DNA: TGTGCCAGCAGCGCCATGGGCCACGAGCAGTACTTC; CDR3: CASSAMGHEQYF
D: NA; J: TRBJ1-2; size: NA; V: TRBV19; DNA: TGTGCCAGTAGTTCCCCTGTTACGGTCACAGCGGGCTATGGCTACACCTTC; CDR3: CASSSPVTVTAGYGYTF
D: TRBD1; J: TRBJ1-1; size: NA; V: TRBV7-2; DNA: TGTGCCAGCAGCTTAGAACAGGGGGCTTGGACTGAAGCTTTCTTT; CDR3: CASSLEQGAWTEAFF